The TCR beta chain described here comes from a study of blood T cells in healthy people across ages. It was with a sample-barcoded 5' primer and a J-beta primer mix that a second PCR of roughly 7 to 12 cycles was run. TCRdb re-called the 5' RACE reads through MiXCR, storing one row per CDR3 protein. The repertoire consists of about 1.8 million distinct CDR3 sequences, with 49% occurring once and the leading ten covering over 2%. The length of the CDR3 is 15 residues. Per the germline V gene, CDR1 is MNHEY and CDR2 is SMNVEV (reference sequence). The V end lost 6 bases, the J end lost 0 bases, and 12 bases lay between the germline ends. This clonotype occurred once.

The chain combines TRBV27 with TRBJ2-4, with TRBD1 as a possible D gene (6 bases). This TCR derives from a woman aged 40 to 50 in good health. Sequencing input: blood. The CDR3 DNA sequence: TGTGCCAGCAGAGGACCAGGGGAAGCCAAAAACATTCAGTACTTC. It yields the protein CASRGPGEAKNIQYF.